Below, 5 T cell receptor beta chains from the same sample are listed, as sequenced in a study of blood T cell repertoires in COVID-19. The data were produced by immunoSEQ multiplex PCR, yet TCRdb's version contains in-frame clones alone and is incomplete. In the table there are roughly 160,000 clones, less than 85% of which are singletons. The material sequenced was peripheral blood. These receptors all stem from a woman aged 80 or older with active or convalescent COVID-19.

The gene calls are TRBV12-3 or TRBV12-4 and TRBJ1-2; 9 positions match TRBD1. The CDR3 is 13 amino acids. J was trimmed by 6 bases and V by 6 bases; bases with no gene match: 5. The CDR3 DNA reads TGTGCCAGCAGACTACAGGGGGCTGATGGCTACACCTTC. Its translation: CASRLQGADGYTF.

This clone was observed many times. The rearrangement uses TRBV2 and TRBJ2-1; 8 bases line up with TRBD2. The germline gives CDR1 SNHLY, CDR2 FYNNEI. CDR3 length: 15 amino acids. Trimming removed 3 bases from V and 4 bases from J; junction bases left unmatched: 5. In DNA, the CDR3 is TGTGCCAGCAGTGATAGCGGGATTGGGTACAATGAGCAGTTCTTC. Its protein product is CASSDSGIGYNEQFF.

The chain employs TRBV27 and TRBJ2-7, with 10 bases fitting TRBD2. V shed 3 bases, J shed 0 bases, and the junction held 8 bases outside the gene matches. The CDR3 sequence is 17 residues long. Germline values: CDR1 MNHEY, CDR2 SMNVEV (reference sequence). The CDR3 bases are TGTGCCAGCAGTTTGGGTAGCGGGAGGATTAGCTCCTACGAGCAGTACTTC. This sequence encodes CASSLGSGRISSYEQYF.

This chain connects TRBV19 to TRBJ1-1, with D uncertain. The V end lost 6 bases, the J end lost 1 base, and 12 bases lay between the germline ends. Germline V gene lookup returns CDR1 LNHDA and CDR2 SQIVND (reference sequence). The CDR3 spans 14 residues. CDR3 amino acids: CASSPVAQNTEAFF. CDR3 nucleotides: TGTGCCAGTAGCCCGGTAGCCCAGAACACTGAAGCTTTCTTT.

This clone was recorded only once. The chain joins TRBV11-2 to TRBJ2-5; TRBD1 matches 9 bases. V lost 5 bases and J lost 2; bases outside the gene matches: 6. Germline lookup yields CDR1 SGHAT and CDR2 FQNNGV. The CDR3 is 15 residues long. The CDR3 DNA sequence: TGTGCCAGCAGCCGGGGACAGGGTGAACAAGAGACCCAGTACTTC. Encoded protein: CASSRGQGEQETQYF.